The clone carrying this T cell receptor beta chain turned up a few times. Its antigen is still unknown. The V gene's germline CDR1 is MNHNY and CDR2 SVGAGI (reference sequence). V was trimmed by 5 bases and J by 0 bases, leaving 14 bases between them. This CDR3 spans 15 amino acids. Other autoimmune diseases, uncontrolled infections, pregnancy or lactation ruled patients out of participation. Serum thyroxine and TRAb, along with clinical symptoms, thyroid ultrasound and orbital computed tomography, were what diagnosis relied on. The data belong to a study of Graves' ophthalmopathy and Graves' hyperthyroidism. Study-level findings and limits: A majority of expanded thyroid clonotypes exceeding 0.001 frequency were likewise present in blood.

Researchers took RNA transcripts and amplified TCR beta CDR3 regions from them. Investigators did first-round RT-PCR with HTBI primers, then second-round multiplex PCR. From the multiplex PCR reads, TCRdb called clonotypes with MiXCR, one entry per CDR3 protein. The repertoire holds about 740,000 distinct CDR3 sequences, around 40% seen once, with 40% to 55% in the top ten. This receptor was identified in an adult man with Graves' ophthalmopathy. The sequencing sample was made of peripheral blood. The chain carries TRBV6-6 and TRBJ2-7; perhaps TRBD1 as D (6 bases). CDR3 DNA: TGTGCCAGCAGTCAAGACAGGATCACCTCCTACGAGCAGTACTTC. It codes for CASSQDRITSYEQYF.